Shown below are 2 T cell receptor beta chains from a single sample sequenced in a study of blood T cell repertoires in COVID-19. Method: immunoSEQ multiplex PCR; TCRdb's copy keeps in-frame clones and lacks some. The sample holds approximately 150,000 clones; around 87% are singletons and the top ten take approximately 10%. The source material was PBMCs or T cells enriched from blood (not recorded which). These receptors were taken from a man aged 55 to 70 who had recovered from COVID-19.

The J gene is TRBJ2-3, the V gene TRBV3-1 (or the pseudogene TRBV3-2); perhaps TRBD1 as D (5 bases). V lost 0 bases and J lost 5, with 12 bases in between. The CDR3 has 15 amino acids. The germline V gene encodes CDR1 LGHDT and CDR2 YNNKEL (reference sequence). DNA for the CDR3: TGTGCCAGCAGCCAAGAGAGCAGGGTGATAGATACGCAGTATTTT. Translating gives CASSQESRVIDTQYF.

CDR3 in amino acids: CASSSASGFSYEQYF. CDR3 DNA: TGTGCCAGCAGTTCCGCGTCCGGGTTCTCCTACGAGCAGTACTTC. The V gene is TRBV5-4, the J gene TRBJ2-7, with D unresolved. Trimming cost V 5 bases and J 0 bases, with 15 bases left between them. From germline, CDR1 is SGHNT and CDR2 YYREEE (reference sequence). This CDR3 has 15 amino acids.